Described below is a single T cell receptor beta chain sequence and its context. These data originate in a study of cytomegalovirus exposure and HLA in healthy donors. Study-level information: Early released data had tens of millions of unique TCRs, all coming from HLA-typed donors.

Those who donated were healthy bone marrow donors. Germline V gives CDR1 SGHKS, CDR2 YYEKEE (reference sequence). The CDR3 extends over 12 amino acids. The V gene lost 2 bases and the J gene lost 11 bases, with 13 bases spanning the gap. The PCR was carried out with 60 Vbeta primers and 13 Jbeta primers. Here immunoSEQ multiplex PCR was the method, and the copy in TCRdb shows in-frame clones only, minus some. The data show about 130,000 clones, under 80% seen once. The V call is TRBV5-5, the J call TRBJ1-1; possibly TRBD1 for D (6 bases). Sequenced sample: PBMCs. This sequence originates from a man younger than 30 in good health and CMV-seropositive. The CDR3 nucleotides read TGTGCCAGCAGCTTTGAAGGGGGATTGGCTTTCTTT. Translation gives CASSFEGGLAFF.